The 5 T cell receptor beta chains in this list originate from one sample, sequenced in a study of CD8+ T cells in alopecia areata. RNA was isolated and reverse transcribed to cDNA, the sequencing template. Using immunoSEQ multiplex PCR, the repertoire was profiled, and TCRdb retains in-frame clones only, with some absent. The sample shows 55,000 to 75,000 clones, 45% to 50% of them seen only once. The specimen comprised CD8+ T cells sorted from blood, sampled at week 0. These receptors were obtained from a human donor with alopecia areata.

CDR3 nucleotide sequence: TGTGCCAGCACCACAGCGGGAGTTTACCCTACGCAGTATTTT. Translated, it gives CASTTAGVYPTQYF. The V and J genes are TRBV27 and TRBJ2-3; 8 bases line up with TRBD2. Germline-derived CDR1 and CDR2 are MNHEY and SMNVEV (reference sequence). This CDR3 has 14 residues. Trimming at V came to 7 bases and at J to 8 bases, leaving 11 bases not matched to a gene.

The chain recombines TRBV19 with TRBJ2-1; D not resolved. Trimming removed 3 bases at V and 2 bases at J, with 5 bases between. Germline values: CDR1 LNHDA, CDR2 SQIVND (reference sequence). This CDR3 has 13 amino acids. CDR3 coding DNA: TGTGCCAGTAGTATGGCCGCCTACAATGAGCAGTTCTTC. Its translation: CASSMAAYNEQFF.

CDR3 in amino acids: CASRLTSGRMNTGELFF. CDR3 nucleotides: TGTGCCAGCAGACTGACTAGCGGGAGGATGAACACCGGGGAGCTGTTTTTT. The chain uses TRBV7-6 and TRBJ2-2; 13 nucleotides align to TRBD2. The CDR3 contains 17 residues. In germline, CDR1 is SGHVS, CDR2 FNYEAQ. J gave up 1 base and V 6 bases, and 5 bases lay outside the gene matches.

The V call is TRBV5-6, the J call TRBJ2-1; D not certain. The V gene lost 3 bases and the J gene lost 0 bases, with 10 bases spanning the gap. The CDR3 is 15 residues long. Looked up from germline, CDR1 is SGHDT and CDR2 is YYEEEE. As DNA, the CDR3 is TGTGCCAGCAGCTATGCTCCGGGCTCCTACAATGAGCAGTTCTTC. Encoded protein: CASSYAPGSYNEQFF.

This clone was observed many times. A junction boundary mismatches the germline segment, possibly from a read error. The chain links TRBV5-5 to TRBJ2-1; TRBD2 might be the D (5 bases). The CDR3 length is 13 residues. Germline CDR1 reads SGHKS; CDR2 reads YYEKEE (reference sequence). The CDR3 loop is CASSQEGSNEQFF. CDR3 DNA: TGCGCCAGCAGCCAAGAGGGTTCCAATGAGCAGTTCTTC.